This TCR beta chain was retrieved from a study of T cells in localized non-small cell lung cancer. The data were produced by immunoSEQ multiplex PCR, yet TCRdb's version contains in-frame clones alone and is incomplete. There are approximately 24,000 clones in the sample; 91% occur only once, and about 4% lies in the top ten. The germline V gene encodes CDR1 SEHNR and CDR2 FQNEAQ (reference sequence). This CDR3 contains 13 residues. The germline V and J ends were trimmed by 0 bases and 7 bases, with 6 bases remaining between them. This sequence was found in a female donor over 55 with stage II squamous cell lung carcinoma. This chain links TRBV7-9 with TRBJ1-4; perhaps TRBD1 as D (5 bases). This specimen consisted of peripheral blood, obtained before any cancer treatment. This chain's CDR3 is CASSLAGAEKLFF. CDR3 DNA: TGTGCCAGCAGCTTAGCAGGGGCTGAAAAACTGTTTTTT.